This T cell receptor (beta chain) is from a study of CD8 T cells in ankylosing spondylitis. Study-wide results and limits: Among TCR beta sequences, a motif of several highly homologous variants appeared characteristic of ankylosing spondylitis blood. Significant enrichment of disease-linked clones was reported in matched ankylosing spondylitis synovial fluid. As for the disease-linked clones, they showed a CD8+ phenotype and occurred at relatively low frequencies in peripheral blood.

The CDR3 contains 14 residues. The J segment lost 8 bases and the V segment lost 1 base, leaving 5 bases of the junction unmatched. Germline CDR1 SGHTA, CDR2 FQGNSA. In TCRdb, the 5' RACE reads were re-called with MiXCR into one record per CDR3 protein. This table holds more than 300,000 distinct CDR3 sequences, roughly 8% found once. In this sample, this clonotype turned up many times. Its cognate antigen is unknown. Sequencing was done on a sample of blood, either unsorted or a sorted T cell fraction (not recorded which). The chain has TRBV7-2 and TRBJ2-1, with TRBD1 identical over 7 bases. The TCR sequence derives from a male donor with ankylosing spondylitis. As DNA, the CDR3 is TGTGCCAGCAGCTTAGGAGACAGGGAGCATGAGCAGTTCTTC. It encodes CASSLGDREHEQFF.